This note documents a single T cell receptor (beta chain) sequence. The antigen remains unidentified. V was cut by 6 bases and J by 3 bases, with 9 bases left in between. Germline V CDR1 and CDR2: SNHLY, FYNNEI. This CDR3 has 14 amino acids. Time point indicated: baseline, week 1 (first vaccination visit). The treatment is: pre-vaccination baseline after standard-of-care therapy. This table comes from immunoSEQ multiplex PCR, and its TCRdb copy is limited to in-frame clones, with some not included. The table lists 25,000 to 35,000 clones, roughly nine tenths of them singletons. This record belongs to a study of a mutant IDH1 vaccine in newly diagnosed glioma. Study results and limitations: Among patients, roughly 93% showed immune responses induced by the vaccine. Pseudoprogression appeared independent of alterations in top peripheral clonotypes.

The chain employs TRBV2 and TRBJ2-6; D might be TRBD1 (6 bases). The TCR originated in a woman aged 40 to 50 with glioma. The sequences come from PBMCs, collected from a glioma patient treated with radiotherapy, temozolomide or both. In nucleotides, the CDR3 is TGTGCCAGCAGCCAGGGGTATGGGGCCAACGTCCTGACTTTC. It specifies CASSQGYGANVLTF.